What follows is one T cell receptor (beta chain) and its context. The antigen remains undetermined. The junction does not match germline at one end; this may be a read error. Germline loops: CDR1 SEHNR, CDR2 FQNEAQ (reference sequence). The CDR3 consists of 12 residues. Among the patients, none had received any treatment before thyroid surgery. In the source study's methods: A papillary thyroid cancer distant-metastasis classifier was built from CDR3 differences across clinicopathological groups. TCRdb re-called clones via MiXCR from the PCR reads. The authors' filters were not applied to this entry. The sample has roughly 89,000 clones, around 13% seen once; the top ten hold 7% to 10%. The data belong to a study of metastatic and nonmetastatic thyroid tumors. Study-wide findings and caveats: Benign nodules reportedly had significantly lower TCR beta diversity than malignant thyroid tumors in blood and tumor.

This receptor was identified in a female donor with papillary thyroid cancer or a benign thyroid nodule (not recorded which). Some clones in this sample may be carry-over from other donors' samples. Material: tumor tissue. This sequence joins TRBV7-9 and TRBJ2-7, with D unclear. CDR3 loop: CASSPVSYGQYF. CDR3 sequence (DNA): TGTGCCAGCAGTCCAGTCTCCTACGGGCAGTACTTC.